This TCR beta chain stems from a study of memory CD4+ T cells and cytomegalovirus serostatus. Single viable CD3+CD4+CD8-CD45RO+ cells were sorted as the memory CD4+ T cells. CDR1 SGHVS and CDR2 FNYEAQ come from the germline V gene. The CDR3 is 14 residues long. Deletions cut 5 bases from V and 2 bases from J, with 12 bases between. The method was immunoSEQ multiplex PCR; TCRdb's version includes in-frame clones alone and lacks a portion of them. The sample carries some 65,000 clones, around 80% recorded once. The material sequenced was memory CD4+ T cells from blood. This sequence joins TRBV7-6 and TRBJ2-5; D remains ambiguous. The receptor was derived from an adult in good health and CMV-seronegative. Some clones in this sample may be carry-over from other donors' samples. In nucleotides, the CDR3 is TGTGCCAGCAGCCCCCGGACGGAGCAAGAGACCCAGTACTTC. Translated, it gives CASSPRTEQETQYF.